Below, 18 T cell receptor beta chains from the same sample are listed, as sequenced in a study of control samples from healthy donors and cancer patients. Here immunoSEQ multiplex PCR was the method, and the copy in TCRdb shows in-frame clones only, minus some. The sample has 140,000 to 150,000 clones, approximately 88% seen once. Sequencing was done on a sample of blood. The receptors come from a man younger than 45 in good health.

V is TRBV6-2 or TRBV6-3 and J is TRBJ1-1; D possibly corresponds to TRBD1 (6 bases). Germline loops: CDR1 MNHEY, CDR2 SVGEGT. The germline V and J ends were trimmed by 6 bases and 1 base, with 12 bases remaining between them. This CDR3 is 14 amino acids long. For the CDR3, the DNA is TGTGCCAGCAGACCTCTACAGGGGAACACTGAAGCTTTCTTT. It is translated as CASRPLQGNTEAFF.

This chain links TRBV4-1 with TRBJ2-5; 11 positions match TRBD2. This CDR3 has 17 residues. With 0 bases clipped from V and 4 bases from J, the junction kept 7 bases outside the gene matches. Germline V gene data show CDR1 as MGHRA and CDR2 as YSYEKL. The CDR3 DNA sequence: TGCGCCAGCAGCCAAGAGAGCCTAGCGGGAGGCTTAGAGACCCAGTACTTC. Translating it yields CASSQESLAGGLETQYF.

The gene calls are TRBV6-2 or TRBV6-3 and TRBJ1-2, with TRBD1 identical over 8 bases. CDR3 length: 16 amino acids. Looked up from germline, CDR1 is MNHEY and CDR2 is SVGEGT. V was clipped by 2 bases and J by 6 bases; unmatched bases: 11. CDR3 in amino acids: CASSYEPGGFTHGYTF. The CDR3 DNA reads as TGTGCCAGCAGTTACGAACCAGGGGGCTTTACTCATGGCTACACCTTC.

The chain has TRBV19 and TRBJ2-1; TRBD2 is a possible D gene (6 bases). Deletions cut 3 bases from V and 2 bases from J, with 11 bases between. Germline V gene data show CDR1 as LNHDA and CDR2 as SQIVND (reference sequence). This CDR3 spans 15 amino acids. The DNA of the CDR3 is TGTGCCAGTAGTATGGCTTGGGGGGCCTACAATGAGCAGTTCTTC. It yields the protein CASSMAWGAYNEQFF.

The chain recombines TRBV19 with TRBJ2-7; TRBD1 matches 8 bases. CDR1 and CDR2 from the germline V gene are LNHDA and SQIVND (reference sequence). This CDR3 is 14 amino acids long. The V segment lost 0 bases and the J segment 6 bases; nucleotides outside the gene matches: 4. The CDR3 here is CASSIDRQGIEQYF. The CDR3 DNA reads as TGTGCCAGTAGTATAGATAGACAGGGGATCGAGCAGTACTTC. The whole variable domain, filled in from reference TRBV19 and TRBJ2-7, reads DGGITQSPKYLFRKEGQNVTLSCEQNLNHDAMYWYRQDPGQGLRLIYYSQIVNDFQKGDIAEGYSVSREKKESFPLTVTSAQKNPTAFYLCASSIDRQGIEQYFGPGTRLTVT.

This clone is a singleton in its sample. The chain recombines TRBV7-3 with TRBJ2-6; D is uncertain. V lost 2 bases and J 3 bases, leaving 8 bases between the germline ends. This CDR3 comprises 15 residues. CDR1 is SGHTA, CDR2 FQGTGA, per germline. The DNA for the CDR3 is TGTGCCAGCAGCTTATATGCGGTTGGGGCCAACGTCCTGACTTTC. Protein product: CASSLYAVGANVLTF.

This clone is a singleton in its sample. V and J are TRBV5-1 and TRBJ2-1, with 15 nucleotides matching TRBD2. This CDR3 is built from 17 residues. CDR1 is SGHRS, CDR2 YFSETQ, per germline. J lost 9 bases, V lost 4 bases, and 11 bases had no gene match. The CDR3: CASSLEGLAGGGGEQFF. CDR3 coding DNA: TGCGCCAGCAGCCTGGAGGGACTAGCGGGAGGCGGGGGTGAGCAGTTCTTC.

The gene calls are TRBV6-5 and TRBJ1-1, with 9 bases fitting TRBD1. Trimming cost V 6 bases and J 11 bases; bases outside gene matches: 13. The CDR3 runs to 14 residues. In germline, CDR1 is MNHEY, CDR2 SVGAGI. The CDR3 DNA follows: TGTGCCAGCAGGCTCCCGGGACAGGGCATGCGTGCTTTCTTT. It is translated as CASRLPGQGMRAFF.

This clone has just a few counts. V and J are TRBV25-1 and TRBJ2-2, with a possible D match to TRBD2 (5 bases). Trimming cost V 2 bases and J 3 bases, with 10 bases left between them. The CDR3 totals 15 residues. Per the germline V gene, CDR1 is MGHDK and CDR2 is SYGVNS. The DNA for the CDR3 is TGTGCCAGCAGTGAAGGATTGAGGGACACCGGGGAGCTGTTTTTT. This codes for CASSEGLRDTGELFF.

The CDR3 DNA follows: TGCAGCGTTACTTCTCCGGGACAGGGCGGCTATGGCTACACCTTC. Amino acid sequence: CSVTSPGQGGYGYTF. This chain links TRBV29-1 with TRBJ1-2, with TRBD1 identical over 9 bases. V dropped 5 bases and J dropped 4; count of bases not matched to a gene: 11. The CDR3 totals 15 residues. CDR1 and CDR2 (germline): SQVTM, ANQGSEA.

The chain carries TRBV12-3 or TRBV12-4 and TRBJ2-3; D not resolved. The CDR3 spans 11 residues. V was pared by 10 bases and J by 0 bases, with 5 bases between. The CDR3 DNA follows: TGTGCCACCGGGAGCACAGATACGCAGTATTTT. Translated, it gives CATGSTDTQYF.

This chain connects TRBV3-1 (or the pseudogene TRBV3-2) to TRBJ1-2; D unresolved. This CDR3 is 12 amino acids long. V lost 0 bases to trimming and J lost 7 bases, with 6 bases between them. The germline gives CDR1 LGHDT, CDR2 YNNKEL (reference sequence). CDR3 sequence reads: CASSQDLAGYTF. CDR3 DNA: TGTGCCAGCAGCCAAGACCTAGCTGGCTACACCTTC.

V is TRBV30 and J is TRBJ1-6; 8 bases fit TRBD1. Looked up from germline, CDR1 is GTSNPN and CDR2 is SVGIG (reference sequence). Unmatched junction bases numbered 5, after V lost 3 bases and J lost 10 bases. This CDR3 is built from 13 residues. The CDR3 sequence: CAWRGQVGSPLHF. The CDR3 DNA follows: TGTGCCTGGAGGGGACAGGTTGGATCACCCCTCCACTTT.

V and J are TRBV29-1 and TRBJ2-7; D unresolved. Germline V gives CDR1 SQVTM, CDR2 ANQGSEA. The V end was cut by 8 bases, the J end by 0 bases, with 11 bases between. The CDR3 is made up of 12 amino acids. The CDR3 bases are TGCAGCATAGGAGAGGTCTCCTACGAGCAGTACTTC. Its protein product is CSIGEVSYEQYF.

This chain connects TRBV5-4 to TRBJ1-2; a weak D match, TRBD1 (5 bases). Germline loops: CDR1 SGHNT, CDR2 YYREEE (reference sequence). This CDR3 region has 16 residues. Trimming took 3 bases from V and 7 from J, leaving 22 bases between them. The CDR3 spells CASSSTQSDRYSGYTF. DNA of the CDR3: TGTGCCAGCAGCTCCACCCAAAGCGACAGATATAGTGGCTACACCTTC.

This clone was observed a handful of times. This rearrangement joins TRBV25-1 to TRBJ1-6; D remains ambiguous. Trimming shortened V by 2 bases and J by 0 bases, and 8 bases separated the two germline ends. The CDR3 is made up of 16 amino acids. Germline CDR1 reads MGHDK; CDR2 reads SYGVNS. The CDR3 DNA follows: TGTGCCAGCAGTGAAGGTGGTAGCTCCTATAATTCACCCCTCCACTTT. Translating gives CASSEGGSSYNSPLHF.

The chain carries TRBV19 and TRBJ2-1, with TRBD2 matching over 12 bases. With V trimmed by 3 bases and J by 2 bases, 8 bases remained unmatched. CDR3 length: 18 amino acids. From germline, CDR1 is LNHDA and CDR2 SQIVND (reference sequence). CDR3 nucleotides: TGTGCCAGTAGTATCGAAAGGACTAGCGGGAAAACCTACAATGAGCAGTTCTTC. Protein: CASSIERTSGKTYNEQFF.

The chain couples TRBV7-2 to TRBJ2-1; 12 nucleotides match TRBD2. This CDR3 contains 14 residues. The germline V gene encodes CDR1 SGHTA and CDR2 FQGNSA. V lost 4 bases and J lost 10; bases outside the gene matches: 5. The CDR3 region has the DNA TGTGCCAGCAGCTCACTAGCGGGGGGCTTCGAGCAGTTCTTC. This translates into CASSSLAGGFEQFF.